The 11 T cell receptor beta chains reported below all come from one sample, sequenced in a study of T cell responses to AZD1222 COVID-19 vaccine. Data came from immunoSEQ multiplex PCR; TCRdb stores just in-frame clones and leaves some out. In the table there are 180,000 or so clones, around 89% of which are singletons. Sequences were derived from peripheral blood, sampled 28 days after the second AZD1222 dose. These receptor sequences come from an adult who received the AZD1222 COVID-19 vaccine.

The V and J genes are TRBV5-5 and TRBJ2-7; D not resolved. Deletions cut 4 bases from V and 1 base from J, with 12 bases between. The V gene's germline CDR1 is SGHKS and CDR2 YYEKEE (reference sequence). CDR3 size: 14 residues. This chain's CDR3 is CASSLPSPSYEQYF. For the CDR3, the DNA is TGTGCCAGCAGCCTGCCATCCCCTTCCTACGAGCAGTACTTC.

This chain joins TRBV11-3 and TRBJ1-1, with D unresolved. Germline CDR1 and CDR2: SGHNT and YENEEA. The CDR3 contains 13 residues. Trimming pared 2 bases from V and 7 bases from J, leaving 11 bases between. Here the CDR3 DNA reads TGTGCCAGCAGCTTAATCCCTGGAAGTGAAGCTTTCTTT. Protein: CASSLIPGSEAFF.

The rearrangement joins TRBV6-5 to TRBJ1-1; TRBD1 might be the D (5 bases). The CDR3 length is 14 residues. V was trimmed by 6 bases and J by 0 bases, leaving 11 bases between them. Germline-derived CDR1 and CDR2 are MNHEY and SVGAGI. The DNA for the CDR3 is TGTGCCAGCAGACCGGGACGGGTGAACACTGAAGCTTTCTTT. It translates to CASRPGRVNTEAFF.

The chain carries TRBV7-2 and TRBJ2-5; D tentatively fits TRBD1 or TRBD2 (5 bases each). Germline lookup yields CDR1 SGHTA and CDR2 FQGNSA. CDR3 length: 14 residues. V was shortened by 6 bases and J by 4 bases, with 15 bases between the two germline ends. The CDR3 protein is CASSMGSRGETQYF. In nucleotides, the CDR3 is TGTGCCAGCAGTATGGGGTCGAGGGGAGAGACCCAGTACTTC.

The chain couples TRBV4-1 to TRBJ1-5, with TRBD1 as a possible D gene (5 bases). Germline CDR1 and CDR2: MGHRA and YSYEKL. The length of the CDR3 is 16 residues. The V and J ends lost 0 bases and 0 bases respectively, with 9 bases between them. CDR3 sequence: CASSQDWGPSNQPQHF. CDR3 in DNA: TGCGCCAGCAGCCAAGATTGGGGACCTAGCAATCAGCCCCAGCATTTT.

In its sample, this clone was seen once. The CDR3 region has the DNA TGTGCCAGCAGTTACTGGGAGGGGGCTATGAACACTGAAGCTTTCTTT. It codes for CASSYWEGAMNTEAFF. The J gene is TRBJ1-1, the V gene TRBV6-2 or TRBV6-3, with 7 bases that match TRBD1. Germline V gives CDR1 MNHEY, CDR2 SVGEGT. Trimming at V came to 1 base and at J to 0 bases, leaving 5 bases not matched to a gene. The CDR3 covers 16 residues.

The V call is TRBV25-1, the J call TRBJ1-2; unclear D gene. The CDR3 sequence is 14 residues long. The V end lost 6 bases, the J end lost 4 bases, and 15 bases lay between the germline ends. Germline CDR1 and CDR2: MGHDK and SYGVNS. The DNA for the CDR3 is TGTGCCAGCAGCCCCCTAGATTCGGGCTATGGCTACACCTTC. This codes for CASSPLDSGYGYTF.

This chain links TRBV29-1 with TRBJ2-7; either TRBD1 or TRBD2 may supply D (6 bases each). The tail of the sequence fits TRBJ2-1 better, so the J call may be wrong. The CDR3 length is 14 residues. Germline V gives CDR1 SQVTM, CDR2 ANQGSEA. CDR3 nucleotide sequence: TGCAGCGTTGTGGGGGCCAGCGGGCACAATGAGCAGTTCTTC. It translates to CSVVGASGHNEQFF.

The chain combines TRBV19 with TRBJ1-1; 10 bases are a match to TRBD1. The germline CDR1 and CDR2 sequences are LNHDA and SQIVND (reference sequence). J gave up 0 bases and V 6 bases, and 7 bases lay outside the gene matches. The length of the CDR3 is 16 residues. For the CDR3, the DNA is TGTGCCAGTAGAACCGGGACAGGGGTGCTGAACACTGAAGCTTTCTTT. Translated, it gives CASRTGTGVLNTEAFF.

The chain carries TRBV12-3 or TRBV12-4 and TRBJ2-2; D remains ambiguous. Trimming took off 2 bases at V and 3 bases at J, with 4 bases between the two ends. The CDR3 totals 13 residues. The CDR3 is CASSLLDTGELFF. The CDR3 DNA follows: TGTGCCAGCAGTTTATTGGACACCGGGGAGCTGTTTTTT.

This chain's CDR3 is CSAIGNTIYF. CDR3 sequence (DNA): TGCAGTGCTATTGGAAACACCATATATTTT. The chain joins TRBV20-1 to TRBJ1-3; D gene unclear. The CDR3 covers 10 residues. V was cut by 4 bases and J by 3 bases, with 1 base left in between. Germline values: CDR1 DFQATT, CDR2 SNEGSKA (reference sequence).